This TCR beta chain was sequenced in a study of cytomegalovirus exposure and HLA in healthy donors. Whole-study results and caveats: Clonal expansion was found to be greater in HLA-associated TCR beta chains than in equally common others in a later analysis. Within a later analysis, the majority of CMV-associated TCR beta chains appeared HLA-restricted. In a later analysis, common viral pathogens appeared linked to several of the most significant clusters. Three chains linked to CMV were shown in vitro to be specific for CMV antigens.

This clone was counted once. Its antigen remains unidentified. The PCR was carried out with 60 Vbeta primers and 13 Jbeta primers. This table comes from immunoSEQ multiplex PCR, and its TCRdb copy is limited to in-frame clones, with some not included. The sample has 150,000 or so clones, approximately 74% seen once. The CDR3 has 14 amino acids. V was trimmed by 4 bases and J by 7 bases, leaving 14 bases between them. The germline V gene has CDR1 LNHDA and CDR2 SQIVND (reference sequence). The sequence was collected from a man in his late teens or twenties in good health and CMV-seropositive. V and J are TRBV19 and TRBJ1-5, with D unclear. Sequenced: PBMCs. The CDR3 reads CASSTVADGQPQHF. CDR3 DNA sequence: TGTGCCAGTAGTACCGTAGCAGACGGACAGCCCCAGCATTTT.